The 7 T cell receptor beta chains listed next were all sequenced from one sample in a study of blood T cell repertoires in COVID-19. The repertoire was sequenced with immunoSEQ multiplex PCR; TCRdb's copy has only in-frame clones and lacks some. The table shows hundreds of thousands of clones, with 88% occurring only once. The sequenced sample consisted of PBMCs or T cells enriched from blood (not recorded which). These receptors were taken from a woman in her forties with acute COVID-19.

In its sample, this clone was seen a few times. The genes are TRBV5-5 and TRBJ1-2; D remains ambiguous. The V and J ends lost 1 base and 4 bases respectively, with 14 bases between them. Per the germline V gene, CDR1 is SGHKS and CDR2 is YYEKEE (reference sequence). The CDR3 has 15 amino acids. CDR3 protein: CASSLSGLILYGYTF. The CDR3 coding sequence is TGTGCCAGCAGCTTGAGCGGACTAATACTCTATGGCTACACCTTC.

The genes are TRBV14 and TRBJ2-7, with a weak D call TRBD2 (5 bases). CDR3 size: 14 residues. CDR1 is SGHDN, CDR2 FVKESK, per germline. The V gene lost 4 bases and the J gene lost 6 bases, with 16 bases spanning the gap. CDR3 in amino acids: CASSRINGLTEQYF. The CDR3 nucleotides are TGTGCCAGCAGCCGGATAAACGGACTTACCGAGCAGTACTTC.

Only a few counts were recorded for this clone. V gene TRBV4-1 combines with J gene TRBJ2-2; TRBD2 aligns across 13 bases. CDR3 length: 18 residues. Trimming cost V 1 base and J 5 bases; bases outside gene matches: 7. Germline CDR1 is MGHRA and CDR2 is YSYEKL. Here the CDR3 DNA reads TGCGCCAGCAGCCAAGGGGGACTAGCGGGGATTGGGACCGGGGAGCTGTTTTTT. This gives the protein CASSQGGLAGIGTGELFF.

The chain uses TRBV13 and TRBJ1-1; 11 bases agree with TRBD1. Germline assignment: CDR1 PRHDT and CDR2 FYEKMQ (reference sequence). This CDR3 region has 15 residues. After removal of 5 bases from V and 2 bases from J, the junction contained 4 bases not matched to a gene. The CDR3 reads CASSTWTGGNTEAFF. CDR3 DNA sequence: TGTGCCAGCAGCACCTGGACAGGGGGCAACACTGAAGCTTTCTTT.

The chain combines TRBV19 with TRBJ1-2; weak D call: TRBD1 (5 bases). Trimming stripped 3 bases from V and 10 bases from J, with 12 bases between. Germline CDR1 and CDR2: LNHDA and SQIVND (reference sequence). The CDR3 loop spans 12 amino acids. The CDR3 sequence is CASSIGQGVYTF. The CDR3 bases are TGTGCCAGTAGTATTGGTCAGGGTGTCTACACCTTC. The full variable domain, completed using reference TRBV19 and TRBJ1-2, is DGGITQSPKYLFRKEGQNVTLSCEQNLNHDAMYWYRQDPGQGLRLIYYSQIVNDFQKGDIAEGYSVSREKKESFPLTVTSAQKNPTAFYLCASSIGQGVYTFGSGTRLTVV.

The V and J genes are TRBV13 and TRBJ1-2; D unresolved. This CDR3 has 16 residues. V lost 5 bases and J 0 bases, leaving 16 bases between the germline ends. Germline V gene lookup returns CDR1 PRHDT and CDR2 FYEKMQ (reference sequence). In nucleotides, the CDR3 is TGTGCCAGCAGCCTAGCCCCGCACAAGTCTAACTATGGCTACACCTTC. Amino acid sequence: CASSLAPHKSNYGYTF. Combining the CDR3 with reference TRBV13 and TRBJ1-2 gives the whole variable domain AAGVIQSPRHLIKEKRETATLKCYPIPRHDTVYWYQQGPGQDPQFLISFYEKMQSDKGSIPDRFSAQQFSDYHSELNMSSLELGDSALYFCASSLAPHKSNYGYTFGSGTRLTVV.

The V gene is TRBV5-5, the J gene TRBJ2-7; maybe TRBD1 (6 bases). Germline V gene data show CDR1 as SGHKS and CDR2 as YYEKEE (reference sequence). Trimming cost V 0 bases and J 6 bases, with 13 bases left between them. The CDR3 has 14 residues. The CDR3 region is CASSLALGTLEQYF. The CDR3 bases are TGTGCCAGCAGCTTGGCGCTCGGGACACTCGAGCAGTACTTC. Full variable domain (missing parts from reference TRBV5-5 and TRBJ2-7): DAGVTQSPTHLIKTRGQQVTLRCSPISGHKSVSWYQQVLGQGPQFIFQYYEKEERGRGNFPDRFSARQFPNYSSELNVNALLLGDSALYLCASSLALGTLEQYFGPGTRLTVT.